Listed below are T cell receptor delta chains from one sample, sequenced in a study of Vδ1+ human thymocytes. TCRdb re-called the multiplex PCR reads using CATT. The table includes about 75,000 delta-chain clones, around 35% detected once. Sequenced material: Vdelta1+ gamma-delta thymocytes from the thymus. These receptors all come from a boy under two years old who had congenital heart surgery. CDR3s include the opening cysteine and the closing phenylalanine or tryptophan. A D gene is named only where the DNA matches it firmly. The size of a clone is reported for some rows only, either as once, few or many, or as a class for expanded clones.

j_gene	len	abundance	d_gene	v_gene	CDR3aa	CDR3nt
TRDJ1	23	few	.	TRDV1	CALGEFPSFRPQGTFAYTDKLIF	TGTGCTCTTGGGGAATTCCCATCCTTCCGCCCCCAGGGGACTTTTGCGTACACCGATAAACTCATCTTT
TRDJ1	16	.	.	TRDV1	CALGEIPPYSGDKLIF	TGTGCTCTTGGGGAAATTCCTCCCTACAGCGGCGATAAACTCATCTTT
TRDJ1	21	few	TRDD3	TRDV1	CALGERSYRSGGFPRTDKLIF	TGTGCTCTTGGGGAACGGTCCTATCGGAGTGGGGGATTTCCGAGGACCGATAAACTCATCTTT
TRDJ1	22	.	TRDD3	TRDV1	CALGGSPPRGLGDTPYTDKLIF	TGTGCTCTTGGGGGCTCCCCTCCTAGGGGACTGGGGGATACGCCGTACACCGATAAACTCATCTTT
TRDJ1	20	.	TRDD3	TRDV1	CALGEQFYVLGDSYTDKLIF	TGTGCTCTTGGGGAACAATTCTACGTACTGGGGGATTCGTACACCGATAAACTCATCTTT
TRDJ1	20	few	.	TRDV1	CALGELFRFRTGFETDKLIF	TGTGCTCTTGGGGAACTCTTCCGATTCCGTACTGGGTTCGAAACCGATAAACTCATCTTT
TRDJ1	18	.	.	TRDV1	CALGERGGQLPNLDKLIF	TGTGCTCTTGGGGAACGGGGTGGGCAACTGCCAAATTTGGATAAACTCATCTTT
TRDJ2	19	.	TRDD3	TRDV2	CACDTTGNWGIRLTAQLFF	TGTGCCTGTGATACTACCGGGAACTGGGGGATTCGTCTGACAGCACAACTCTTCTTT
TRDJ1	23	.	TRDD3	TRDV1	CALGELYLSYDAGGYLYTDKLIF	TGTGCTCTTGGGGAACTTTATCTCTCCTACGATGCCGGGGGATACTTGTACACCGATAAACTCATCTTT
TRDJ2	17	.	TRDD3	TRDV2	CACVTGTGGLLTAQLFF	TGTGCCTGTGTCACAGGTACTGGGGGACTCCTGACAGCACAACTCTTCTTT
TRDJ1	17	few	.	TRDV1	CALGAPRPRTPTDKLIF	TGTGCTCTTGGGGCCCCAAGGCCCCGCACGCCCACCGATAAACTCATCTTT
TRDJ1	17	.	TRDD3	TRDV1	CALGELPPLDTRDKLIF	TGTGCTCTTGGGGAACTCCCCCCTTTGGATACGCGAGATAAACTCATCTTT
TRDJ2	25	.	TRDD3	TRDV1	CALGELYLDVRLGDTRITLTAQLFF	TGTGCTCTTGGGGAACTGTATCTTGATGTAAGACTGGGGGATACGCGTATCACTTTGACAGCACAACTCTTCTTT
TRDJ1	17	.	TRDD3	TRDV2	CACERGIREDHTDKLIF	TGTGCCTGTGAAAGGGGGATACGCGAGGACCACACCGATAAACTCATCTTT
TRDJ1	14	.	.	TRDV1	CALGDFGYTDKLIF	TGTGCTCTTGGGGACTTTGGATACACCGATAAACTCATCTTT
TRDJ1	23	.	TRDD3	TRDV1	CALGEPLPGPRGDTQADGLKLIF	TGTGCTCTTGGGGAGCCACTCCCGGGGCCCCGTGGGGATACGCAGGCTGATGGGCTTAAACTCATCTTT
TRDJ1	17	few	.	TRDV1	CALGETTLGIQTDKLIF	TGTGCTCTTGGGGAGACTACGTTGGGGATCCAAACCGATAAACTCATCTTT
TRDJ1	21	.	TRDD3	TRDV1	CALGEQPSYTGGYWWSGKLIF	TGTGCTCTTGGGGAGCAGCCTTCCTACACTGGGGGATATTGGTGGTCTGGTAAACTCATCTTT
TRDJ1	18	.	TRDD3	TRDV1	CALGEPRGGYPYTDKLIF	TGTGCTCTTGGGGAACCCCGTGGGGGATACCCTTACACCGATAAACTCATCTTC
TRDJ1	22	few	TRDD3	TRDV1	CALGEILSPAGGGISDTDKLIF	TGTGCTCTTGGGGAGATCCTCTCACCTGCGGGTGGGGGGATATCCGACACCGATAAACTCATCTTT
TRDJ1	17	few	.	TRDV1	CALGETYVDWKRVKLIF	TGTGCTCTTGGGGAAACCTACGTCGACTGGAAAAGGGTCAAACTCATCTTT
TRDJ1	12	.	.	TRDV1	CALGHDRDKLIF	TGTGCTCTTGGTCATGACCGCGATAAACTCATCTTT